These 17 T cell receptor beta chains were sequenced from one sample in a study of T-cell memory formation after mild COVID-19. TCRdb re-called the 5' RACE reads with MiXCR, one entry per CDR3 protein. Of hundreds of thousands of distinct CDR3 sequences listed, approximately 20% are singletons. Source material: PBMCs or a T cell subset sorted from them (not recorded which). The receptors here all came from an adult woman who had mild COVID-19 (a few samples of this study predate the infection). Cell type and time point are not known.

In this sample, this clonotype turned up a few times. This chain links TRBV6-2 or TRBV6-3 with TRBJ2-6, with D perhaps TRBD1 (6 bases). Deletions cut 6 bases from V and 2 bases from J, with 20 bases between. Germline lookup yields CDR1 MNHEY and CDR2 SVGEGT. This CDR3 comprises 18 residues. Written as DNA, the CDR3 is TGTGCCAGCAGGCCATTGGACAGTAGGACGGCTGGGGCCAACGTCCTGACTTTC. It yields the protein CASRPLDSRTAGANVLTF.

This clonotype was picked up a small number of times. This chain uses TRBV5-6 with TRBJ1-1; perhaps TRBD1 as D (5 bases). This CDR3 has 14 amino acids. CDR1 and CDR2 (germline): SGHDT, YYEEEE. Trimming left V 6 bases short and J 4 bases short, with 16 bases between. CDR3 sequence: CASNTMGGSTEAFF. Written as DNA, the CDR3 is TGTGCCAGCAATACCATGGGGGGATCCACTGAAGCTTTCTTT.

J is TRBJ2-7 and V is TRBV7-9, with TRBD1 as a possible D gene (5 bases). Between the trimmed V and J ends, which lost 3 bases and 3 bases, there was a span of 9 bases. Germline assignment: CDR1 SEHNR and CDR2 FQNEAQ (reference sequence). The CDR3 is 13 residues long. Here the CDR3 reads CASSFDRNYEQYF. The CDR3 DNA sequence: TGTGCCAGCAGCTTCGACAGAAACTACGAGCAGTACTTC.

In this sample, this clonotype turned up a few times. The CDR3: CSVKRSSGRTDTQYF. The CDR3 DNA reads as TGCAGCGTGAAACGGTCTAGCGGCCGCACAGATACGCAGTATTTT. V usage is TRBV29-1 and J usage is TRBJ2-3; 7 positions agree with TRBD2. The CDR3 spans 15 residues. The J segment lost 1 base and the V segment lost 6 bases, leaving 10 bases of the junction unmatched. Germline CDR1 and CDR2: SQVTM and ANQGSEA.

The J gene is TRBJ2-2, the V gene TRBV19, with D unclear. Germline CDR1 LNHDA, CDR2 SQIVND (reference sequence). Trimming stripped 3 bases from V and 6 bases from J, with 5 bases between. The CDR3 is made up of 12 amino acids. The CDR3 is CASSIGPGELFF. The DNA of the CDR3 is TGTGCCAGTAGTATTGGTCCCGGGGAGCTGTTTTTT.

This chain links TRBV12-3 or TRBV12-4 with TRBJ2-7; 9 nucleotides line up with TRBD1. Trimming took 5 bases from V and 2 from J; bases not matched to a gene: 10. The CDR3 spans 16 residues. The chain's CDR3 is CASSQGTGKRTYEQYF. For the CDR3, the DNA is TGTGCCAGCAGTCAAGGGACAGGGAAGAGAACCTACGAGCAGTACTTC.

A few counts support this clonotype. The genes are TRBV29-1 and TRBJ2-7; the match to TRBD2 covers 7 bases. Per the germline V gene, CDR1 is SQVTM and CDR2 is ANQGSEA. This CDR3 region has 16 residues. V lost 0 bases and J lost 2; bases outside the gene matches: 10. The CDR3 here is CSVEDRSGRVPYEQYF. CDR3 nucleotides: TGCAGCGTTGAAGATCGGTCAGGGAGGGTCCCCTACGAGCAGTACTTC.

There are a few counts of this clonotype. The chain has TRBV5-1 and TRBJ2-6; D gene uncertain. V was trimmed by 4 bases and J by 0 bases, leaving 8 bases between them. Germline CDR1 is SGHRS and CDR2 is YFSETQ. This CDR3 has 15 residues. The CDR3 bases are TGCGCCAGCAGCCAAGGAAGCTCTGGGGCCAACGTCCTGACTTTC. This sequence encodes CASSQGSSGANVLTF.

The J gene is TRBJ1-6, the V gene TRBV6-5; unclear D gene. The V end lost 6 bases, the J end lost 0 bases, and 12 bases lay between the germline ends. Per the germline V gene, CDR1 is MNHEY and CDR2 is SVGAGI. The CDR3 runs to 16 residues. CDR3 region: CASRTLRSSYNSPLHF. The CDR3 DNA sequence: TGTGCCAGCAGAACCCTGAGGAGCTCCTATAATTCACCCCTCCACTTT.

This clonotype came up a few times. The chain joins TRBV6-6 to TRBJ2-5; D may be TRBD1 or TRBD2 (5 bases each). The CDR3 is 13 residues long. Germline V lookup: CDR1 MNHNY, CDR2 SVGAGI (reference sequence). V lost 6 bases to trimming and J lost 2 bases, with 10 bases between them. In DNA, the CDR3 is TGTGCCAGCAGCGGGGCAGATCAAGAGACCCAGTACTTC. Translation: CASSGADQETQYF.

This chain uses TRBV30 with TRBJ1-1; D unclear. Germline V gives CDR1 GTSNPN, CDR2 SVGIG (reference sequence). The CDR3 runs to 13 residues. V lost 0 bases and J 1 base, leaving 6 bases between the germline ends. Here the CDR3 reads CAWSVRENTEAFF. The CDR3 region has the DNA TGTGCCTGGAGTGTGAGGGAGAACACTGAAGCTTTCTTT.

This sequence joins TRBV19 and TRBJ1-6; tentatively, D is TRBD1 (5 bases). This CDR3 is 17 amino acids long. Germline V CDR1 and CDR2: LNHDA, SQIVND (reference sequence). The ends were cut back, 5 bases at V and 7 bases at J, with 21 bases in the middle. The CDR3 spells CASSGLSLRDLNSPLHF. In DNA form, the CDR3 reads TGTGCCAGTAGTGGCCTCAGCCTCCGGGACTTGAATTCACCCCTCCACTTT.

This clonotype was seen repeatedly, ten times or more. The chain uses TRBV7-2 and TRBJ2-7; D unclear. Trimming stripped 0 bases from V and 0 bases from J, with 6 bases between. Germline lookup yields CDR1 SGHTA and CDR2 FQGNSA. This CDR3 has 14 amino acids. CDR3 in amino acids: CASSLAHSSYEQYF. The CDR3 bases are TGTGCCAGCAGCTTAGCGCATAGCTCCTACGAGCAGTACTTC.

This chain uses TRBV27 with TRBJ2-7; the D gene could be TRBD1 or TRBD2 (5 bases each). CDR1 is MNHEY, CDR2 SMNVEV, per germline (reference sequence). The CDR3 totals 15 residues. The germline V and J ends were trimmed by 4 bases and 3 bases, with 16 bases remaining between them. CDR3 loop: CASSSPGQQGYEQYF. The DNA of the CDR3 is TGTGCCAGCAGTTCACCGGGGCAGCAAGGCTACGAGCAGTACTTC.

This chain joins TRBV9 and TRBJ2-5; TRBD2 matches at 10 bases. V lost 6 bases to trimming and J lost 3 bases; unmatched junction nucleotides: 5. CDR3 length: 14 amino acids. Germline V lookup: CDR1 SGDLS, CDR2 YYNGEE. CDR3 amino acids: CASTLGLAEETQYF. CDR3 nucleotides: TGTGCCAGCACCCTCGGACTAGCGGAAGAGACCCAGTACTTC.

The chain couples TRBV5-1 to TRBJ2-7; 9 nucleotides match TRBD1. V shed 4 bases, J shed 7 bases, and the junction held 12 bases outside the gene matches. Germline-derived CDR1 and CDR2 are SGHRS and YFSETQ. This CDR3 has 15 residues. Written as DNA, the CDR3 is TGCGCCAGCAGCCGGCTCGACAGGGGGAATGGGGAGCAGTACTTC. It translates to CASSRLDRGNGEQYF.

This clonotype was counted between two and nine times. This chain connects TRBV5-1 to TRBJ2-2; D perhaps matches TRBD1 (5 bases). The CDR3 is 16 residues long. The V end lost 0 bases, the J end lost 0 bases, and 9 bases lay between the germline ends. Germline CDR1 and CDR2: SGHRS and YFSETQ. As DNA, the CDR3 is TGCGCCAGCAGCTTGGCGACAGCCTCGAACACCGGGGAGCTGTTTTTT. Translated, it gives CASSLATASNTGELFF.